The rows below give T cell receptor beta chains drawn from one sample of a study of cytomegalovirus exposure and HLA in healthy donors. Here immunoSEQ multiplex PCR was the method, and the copy in TCRdb shows in-frame clones only, minus some. The sample yields more than 110,000 clones, over 60% seen once. Sequenced: PBMCs. These receptors came from a woman aged 45-59 years in good health and CMV-seronegative. The conserved cysteine and the conserved F or W are not part of the CDR3 here.

v_call: TRBV30; j_call: TRBJ1-6; cdr3_aa: AWGASNLYNSPLH
v_call: TRBV9; j_call: TRBJ1-1; cdr3_aa: ASSVDSQGPGAF
v_call: TRBV5-5; j_call: TRBJ1-5; cdr3_aa: ASSYTGGGQPQH
v_call: TRBV6-6; j_call: TRBJ2-3; cdr3_aa: AAGGTQY
v_call: TRBV10-2; j_call: TRBJ1-3; cdr3_aa: ASSESRGRGRNTIY
v_call: TRBV6-5; j_call: TRBJ1-1; cdr3_aa: ASSQTGARTEAF
v_call: TRBV6-1; j_call: TRBJ2-7; cdr3_aa: ASSGTSSYEQY
v_call: TRBV29-1; j_call: TRBJ1-1; cdr3_aa: SVLDFGNTEAF
v_call: TRBV7-9; j_call: TRBJ2-3; cdr3_aa: ASSPGLRTDTQY
v_call: TRBV7-9; j_call: TRBJ1-1; cdr3_aa: ASTRQGSNTEAF
v_call: TRBV7-8; j_call: TRBJ1-1; cdr3_aa: ASSFGTGGDTEAF
v_call: TRBV11-2; j_call: TRBJ2-7; cdr3_aa: ASSLDGASYEQY
v_call: TRBV6-5; j_call: TRBJ2-7; cdr3_aa: ASSPRGETYYEQY
v_call: TRBV5-4; j_call: TRBJ2-3; cdr3_aa: ASSLVVGQADTQY
v_call: TRBV2; j_call: TRBJ2-7; cdr3_aa: ASSVGQGVYEQY
v_call: TRBV4-1; j_call: TRBJ1-6; cdr3_aa: ASSPEGGAYNSPLH
v_call: TRBV7-8; j_call: TRBJ1-5; cdr3_aa: ASSLEYYGNQPQH
v_call: TRBV6-6; j_call: TRBJ1-1; cdr3_aa: ASSYPGGAEAF
v_call: TRBV7-2; j_call: TRBJ2-1; cdr3_aa: ASSSDWTAGLNEQF
v_call: TRBV5-4; j_call: TRBJ2-3; cdr3_aa: ASSRGLAGGATDTQY
v_call: TRBV9; j_call: TRBJ1-1; cdr3_aa: ASSAQGESTEAF
v_call: TRBV5-1; j_call: TRBJ2-3; cdr3_aa: ASTRDTYTDTQY
v_call: TRBV10-3; j_call: TRBJ2-5; cdr3_aa: AISEEGGETQY
v_call: TRBV6-4; j_call: TRBJ2-3; cdr3_aa: ASSEANGDWDTQY
v_call: TRBV6-6; j_call: TRBJ1-1; cdr3_aa: ASSSGGTEAF
v_call: TRBV18; j_call: TRBJ1-6; cdr3_aa: ASSFADSLNSPLH
v_call: TRBV30; j_call: TRBJ2-1; cdr3_aa: AWSVRAGGNEQF
v_call: TRBV7-9; j_call: TRBJ2-3; cdr3_aa: ASSLAGGASTDTQY
v_call: TRBV4-2; j_call: TRBJ2-7; cdr3_aa: ASSQDGGGRYEQY
v_call: TRBV19; j_call: TRBJ1-5; cdr3_aa: ASSLHTGDNQPQH
v_call: TRBV2; j_call: TRBJ1-2; cdr3_aa: ASMGGSGYT
v_call: TRBV12-5; j_call: -; cdr3_aa: ASSFSQGGYEQY
v_call: TRBV7-9; j_call: TRBJ1-2; cdr3_aa: ASSDPGTGDYGYT
v_call: TRBV9; j_call: TRBJ2-3; cdr3_aa: ASSAGQGLLTDTQY
v_call: TRBV27; j_call: TRBJ1-2; cdr3_aa: ASSPGQGRSGYT
v_call: TRBV5-6; j_call: TRBJ1-5; cdr3_aa: ASSLGGGWSNQPQH
v_call: TRBV7-6; j_call: TRBJ1-1; cdr3_aa: ASSLTTGNTEAF
v_call: TRBV4-3; j_call: TRBJ2-4; cdr3_aa: ASSQDPRLAKNIQY
v_call: TRBV7-9; j_call: TRBJ1-2; cdr3_aa: ASSPGEYGYT
v_call: TRBV6-1; j_call: TRBJ1-4; cdr3_aa: ASSEEGTSLNEKLF
v_call: TRBV12-2; j_call: TRBJ1-1; cdr3_aa: ASPDRWTTEAF
v_call: TRBV27; j_call: TRBJ1-2; cdr3_aa: ASSPGQFYGYT
v_call: TRBV7-2; j_call: TRBJ2-5; cdr3_aa: ASSLAIGQQETQY
v_call: TRBV4-2; j_call: TRBJ2-2; cdr3_aa: ASSQAGQNTGELF
v_call: TRBV6-1; j_call: TRBJ2-1; cdr3_aa: ASSEGSGGSDEQF
v_call: TRBV7-8; j_call: TRBJ2-1; cdr3_aa: ASSSGRLAGGASFNEQF
v_call: TRBV7-8; j_call: TRBJ2-5; cdr3_aa: ASSLDRGQETQY
v_call: TRBV9; j_call: TRBJ1-3; cdr3_aa: ASSGVVSGNTIY
v_call: TRBV7-8; j_call: TRBJ2-3; cdr3_aa: ASILRTGTLDTQY
v_call: TRBV7-8; j_call: TRBJ1-1; cdr3_aa: ASSLAGTGNTEAF
v_call: TRBV5-1; j_call: TRBJ1-2; cdr3_aa: ASSSEGARYGYT